A selection of T cell receptor beta chains follows, all from one sample in a study of CD8 T cells in ankylosing spondylitis. TCRdb re-called the 5' RACE reads through MiXCR, storing one row per CDR3 protein. The repertoire has approximately 200,000 distinct CDR3 sequences, 13% of them found once; the top ten carry 16%. Specimen: blood, either unsorted or a sorted T cell fraction (not recorded which). These receptors were collected from a male donor with ankylosing spondylitis or in good health (not recorded which). CDR3s include the opening cysteine and the closing phenylalanine or tryptophan. The D gene is left open where the match is weak. Some rows have no size entry. The others give once, few or many, or a class for an expanded clone.

clone_size,d_call,j_call,v_call,cdr3_nt,cdr3_aa
few,.,TRBJ2-1,TRBV6-5,TGTGCCAGCAGTTACTCGGGCCATGAGCAGTTCTTC,CASSYSGHEQFF
few,.,TRBJ2-2,TRBV6-1,TGTGCCAGCAGCCGCCCCCCACCTTTTAGGGACACCGGGGAGCTGTTTTTT,CASSRPPPFRDTGELFF
few,.,TRBJ2-3,TRBV7-9,TGTGCCAGCAGCTTGGACCTAGCATCATACGATACGCAGTATTTT,CASSLDLASYDTQYF
few,.,TRBJ2-1,TRBV30,TGTGCCTGGAGTCTTTTCGACCGGGAGCAGTTCTTC,CAWSLFDREQFF
few,TRBD2,TRBJ2-5,TRBV3-1,TGTGCCAGCAGCCATCCGGCGGGGGGGAGGTACCAAGAGACCCAGTACTTC,CASSHPAGGRYQETQYF
few,TRBD2,TRBJ2-3,TRBV6-1,TGTGCCAGCACGGTGACTAGCGGTTTTCAACTCACAGATACGCAGTATTTT,CASTVTSGFQLTDTQYF
few,.,TRBJ2-3,TRBV11-1,TGTGCCAGCAGCTTGACCGCCGTGGGGGACGGCGTAACAGATACGCAGTATTTT,CASSLTAVGDGVTDTQYF
.,.,TRBJ2-5,TRBV27,TGTGCCAGCAGTTTTCTACGTCAAGAGACCCAGTACTTC,CASSFLRQETQYF
.,.,TRBJ1-4,TRBV18,TGTGCCAGCTCAAACTTCAGAGAAAAACTGTTTTTT,CASSNFREKLFF
few,TRBD2,TRBJ2-1,TRBV5-1,TGCGCCAGCAGCTTCCTCGGACTAGCGGGAGATGAGCAGTTCTTC,CASSFLGLAGDEQFF
few,.,TRBJ2-3,TRBV7-9,TGTGCCAGCAGCGTAGGCGGGGTGACGACAGATACGCAGTATTTT,CASSVGGVTTDTQYF
many,.,TRBJ1-6,TRBV10-2,TGCGCCAGCAGTGAGTCGAGGAACAAAATAGATTCACCCCTCCACTTT,CASSESRNKIDSPLHF
many,.,TRBJ2-2,TRBV9,TGTGCCAGCAGCGTAGGAGGGACCGGGGAGCTGTTTTTT,CASSVGGTGELFF
.,.,TRBJ1-1,TRBV25-1,TGTGCCAGCAGGACGAACACTGAAGCTTTCTTT,CASRTNTEAFF
few,.,TRBJ2-2,TRBV11-2,TGTGCCAGCAATCCTAACACCGGGGAGCTGTTTTTT,CASNPNTGELFF
few,TRBD2,TRBJ2-1,TRBV6-5,TGTGCCAGCAGTTCCTGGGCGGGGGTATCCTACAATGAGCAGTTCTTC,CASSSWAGVSYNEQFF
.,TRBD1,TRBJ2-7,TRBV2,TGTGCCAGCAGGGGACAGGGTGGGTACGAGCAGTACTTC,CASRGQGGYEQYF
.,.,TRBJ2-3,TRBV25-1,TGTGCCAGCAGTGAGAACAGAGCGGATACGCAGTATTTT,CASSENRADTQYF
many,TRBD2,TRBJ2-3,TRBV15,TGTGCCACCAGCAGAGATGCGGGGGCAGATACGCAGTATTTT,CATSRDAGADTQYF
.,.,TRBJ1-1,TRBV20-1,TGCAGTGCTAGCCGACGAGGGACTGAAGCTTTCTTT,CSASRRGTEAFF
.,.,TRBJ2-1,TRBV12-3/TRBV12-4,TGTGCCAGCAGTTACTATACTAGCTACAATGAGCAGTTCTTC,CASSYYTSYNEQFF
.,TRBD1,TRBJ2-7,TRBV5-1,TGCGCCAGCAGCTTGGGACAGGGCCCCGCCTACGAGCAGTACTTC,CASSLGQGPAYEQYF
.,.,TRBJ2-7,TRBV27,TGTGCCAGCAGTCCGGGGACGGCCGTAGGCGAGCAGTACTTC,CASSPGTAVGEQYF
.,TRBD1,TRBJ1-1,TRBV5-1,TGCGCCAGCAGCCCGGGGACAGCCGGGGACACTGAAGCTTTCTTT,CASSPGTAGDTEAFF
.,.,TRBJ2-7,TRBV10-2,TGCGCCAGCAGTGACCAGCCTTTTCTGTACTACGAGCAGTACTTC,CASSDQPFLYYEQYF
few,.,TRBJ2-4,TRBV6-1,TGTGCCATCTTCACTGCCGGGCCAATAGCCAAAAACATTCAGTACTTC,CAIFTAGPIAKNIQYF
few,.,TRBJ1-1,TRBV12-3/TRBV12-4,TGTGCCAGCAGTTTAGCCCCTTACACTGAAGCTTTCTTT,CASSLAPYTEAFF
few,.,TRBJ2-1,TRBV7-7,TGTGCCAGCAGCCGCCGGGACGACTACAATGAGCAGTTCTTC,CASSRRDDYNEQFF
.,TRBD1,TRBJ2-7,TRBV12-5,TGTGCTAGTGTCCCCGGGACAGGGGGATCCTACGAGCAGTACTTC,CASVPGTGGSYEQYF
.,.,TRBJ1-2,TRBV5-1,TGCGCCAGCAGTACAGGGTTGGGCTACACCTTC,CASSTGLGYTF
.,.,TRBJ2-5,TRBV5-1,TGCGCCAGCAGCTTGGCATTGTACGGGGCCTGGGAGACCCAGTACTTC,CASSLALYGAWETQYF
few,.,TRBJ2-5,TRBV5-1,TGCGCCAGCAGCCCCTCGGGATCAGGGGAGACCCAGTACTTC,CASSPSGSGETQYF
.,TRBD1,TRBJ1-4,TRBV15,TGTGCCACCAGCAGAGAACAGGGGTCCTATGAAAAACTGTTTTTT,CATSREQGSYEKLFF
.,.,TRBJ2-5,TRBV20-1,TGCAGTGCTAGTTTCGGTAGCGGCCTCCAAGAGACCCAGTACTTC,CSASFGSGLQETQYF
many,.,TRBJ2-3,TRBV12-3/TRBV12-4,TGTGCCAGCAGTTTGCAGGGGATAAGCACAGATACGCAGTATTTT,CASSLQGISTDTQYF